This passage covers 7 T cell receptor beta chains from one sample sequenced in a study of glioma-infiltrating T cells after dendritic cell vaccination. Clones were sequenced by immunoSEQ multiplex PCR, and TCRdb holds only the in-frame ones, with some missing. The sample holds approximately 84,000 clones, 70% to 90% seen once. This specimen was blood, taken before dendritic cell vaccination. Receptor source: a human donor with glioblastoma.

V and J are TRBV6-1 and TRBJ1-6; D is uncertain. This CDR3 region has 14 residues. Trimming removed 4 bases from V and 9 bases from J, with 13 bases in between. The germline V gene encodes CDR1 MNHNS and CDR2 SASEGT. The CDR3 nucleotides read TGTGCCAGCAGTGTTGCACCCGAGAGTTCACCCCTCCACTTT. Translated: CASSVAPESSPLHF.

The rearrangement joins TRBV6-5 to TRBJ2-7; 9 bases are a match to TRBD2. The V and J ends lost 2 bases and 5 bases, in that order; junction bases with no gene match: 7. The CDR3 loop spans 15 amino acids. Per germline, CDR1 MNHEY and CDR2 SVGAGI. CDR3 in amino acids: CASSYQTSGSNEQYF. In nucleotides, the CDR3 is TGTGCCAGCAGTTACCAGACTAGCGGAAGTAACGAGCAGTACTTC.

This clone has just one count. The rearrangement uses TRBV28 and TRBJ2-3; possibly TRBD2 for D (6 bases). The germline V gene encodes CDR1 MDHEN and CDR2 SYDVKM. The CDR3 is 13 amino acids. The V gene lost 7 bases and the J gene lost 2 bases, with 10 bases spanning the gap. For the CDR3, the DNA is TGTGCCAGCACCGGGAGACCCACAGATACGCAGTATTTT. Amino acids: CASTGRPTDTQYF. Full variable domain (remainder filled in from reference TRBV28 and TRBJ2-3): DVKVTQSSRYLVKRTGEKVFLECVQDMDHENMFWYRQDPGLGLRLIYFSYDVKMKEKGDIPEGYSVSREKKERFSLILESASTNQTSMYLCASTGRPTDTQYFGPGTRLTVL.

V gene TRBV30 combines with J gene TRBJ2-7; 9 bases match TRBD1. V lost 2 bases to trimming and J lost 5 bases; unmatched junction nucleotides: 10. This CDR3 has 15 residues. Per the germline V gene, CDR1 is GTSNPN and CDR2 is SVGIG (reference sequence). The CDR3, as DNA: TGTGCCTGGAGTCCGGGGACAGGGTATGGGAACGAGCAGTACTTC. Translated: CAWSPGTGYGNEQYF.

The J gene is TRBJ1-2, the V gene TRBV14, with no clear D. Germline CDR1 reads SGHDN; CDR2 reads FVKESK. This CDR3 is 14 amino acids long. V shed 2 bases and J shed 0 bases, with 7 bases lying between them. DNA of the CDR3: TGTGCCAGCAGCCAACAGCGTTCTAACTATGGCTACACCTTC. This codes for CASSQQRSNYGYTF. Variable domain in full (rest from reference TRBV14 and TRBJ1-2): EAGVTQFPSHSVIEKGQTVTLRCDPISGHDNLYWYRRVMGKEIKFLLHFVKESKQDESGMPNNRFLAERTGGTYSTLKVQPAELEDSGVYFCASSQQRSNYGYTFGSGTRLTVV.

Written as DNA, the CDR3 is TGTGCCAGTAGTTTCGGGGGAGGCACCGGGGAGCTGTTTTTT. As protein: CASSFGGGTGELFF. This chain links TRBV19 with TRBJ2-2, with TRBD2 as a possible D gene (6 bases). The CDR3 has 14 residues. The V and J ends lost 5 bases and 4 bases respectively, with 11 bases between them. Per germline, CDR1 LNHDA and CDR2 SQIVND (reference sequence).

The chain combines TRBV5-1 with TRBJ2-3; 7 nucleotides line up with TRBD1. The CDR3 contains 15 residues. CDR1 and CDR2 from the germline V gene are SGHRS and YFSETQ. The V and J ends lost 1 base and 7 bases, in that order; junction bases with no gene match: 9. The CDR3 DNA reads as TGCGCCAGCAGCTTGACGAGGGGGCAGGAATATACGCAGTATTTT. Translated: CASSLTRGQEYTQYF.